The 3 T cell receptor beta chains given below trace back to one sample, sequenced in a study of PD-1 blockade in classical Hodgkin lymphoma. Here immunoSEQ multiplex PCR was the method, and the copy in TCRdb shows in-frame clones only, minus some. The sample consists of 90,000 to 110,000 clones, roughly nine tenths of them appearing once. Regarding time point: cycle 4 day 1 (C4D1), after less than 7 weeks of nivolumab. The patients all showed relapse after autologous stem cell transplantation, while their brentuximab vedotin exposure varied. Material: peripheral blood mononuclear cells (PBMCs), obtained before the fourth cycle of nivolumab. These receptors originate from a human donor with classical Hodgkin lymphoma.

V and J are TRBV4-1 and TRBJ2-2, with 8 bases lining up with TRBD1. CDR1 is MGHRA, CDR2 YSYEKL, per germline. V shed 3 bases, J shed 1 base, and the junction held 1 base outside the gene matches. This CDR3 comprises 15 residues. The CDR3 DNA sequence: TGCGCCAGCAGCCAGGACAGGGTGAACACCGGGGAGCTGTTTTTT. Its protein is CASSQDRVNTGELFF.

The chain employs TRBV5-1 and TRBJ2-2; D is unclear. The V gene's germline CDR1 is SGHRS and CDR2 YFSETQ. This CDR3 spans 13 amino acids. Between the trimmed V and J ends, which lost 3 bases and 1 base, there was a span of 4 bases. The CDR3 reads CASSSGNTGELFF. The CDR3 DNA is TGCGCCAGCAGCTCAGGGAACACCGGGGAGCTGTTTTTT.

The chain couples TRBV4-1 to TRBJ1-5; 8 bases map to TRBD1. The CDR3 spans 16 residues. The trim removed 4 bases at V and 4 bases at J, leaving 9 bases unmatched. CDR1 is MGHRA and CDR2 is YSYEKL in the germline V gene. The CDR3 DNA reads as TGCGCCAGCAGCCCCCAGGGACAGGTGGGGAATCAGCCCCAGCATTTT. It specifies CASSPQGQVGNQPQHF.